Described below is a single T cell receptor beta chain sequence and its context. Its antigen remains unknown. Trimming pared 5 bases from V and 3 bases from J, leaving 15 bases between. The germline gives CDR1 SEHNR, CDR2 FQNEAQ (reference sequence). CDR3 length equals 15 residues. These data come from a study of T cells in narcolepsy. Background on the study: Healthy controls were enrolled alongside patients with narcolepsy type 1 or type 2. Findings and caveats of the study: HCRT-specific and TRIB2-specific autoreactive clonotypes appeared among same-patient CSF and blood CD4+ clonotypes.

The data were produced by immunoSEQ multiplex PCR, yet TCRdb's version contains in-frame clones alone and is incomplete. Of about 35,000 clones listed, around 80% are singletons. What was sequenced was memory (CD45RA-) CD4+ T cells from blood. The origin of this receptor is a human donor in good health. The genes are TRBV7-9 and TRBJ2-3; TRBD2 is a possible D gene (7 bases). Here the CDR3 reads CASSPGGPRTDTQYF. CDR3 DNA sequence: TGTGCCAGCAGCCCCGGGGGGCCTAGAACAGATACGCAGTATTTT.